The entry below describes one TCR beta chain. The germline V gene encodes CDR1 MNHNS and CDR2 SASEGT. V lost 5 bases and J lost 2, with 13 bases in between. This CDR3 comprises 14 residues. Under the authors' procedure: Amplified reference gene primers provided the basis for estimating nucleated cell counts. Sequenced by immunoSEQ multiplex PCR; TCRdb stores in-frame clones only, minus some. That table is the source of V, J and clone size, and D and trimming were worked out from the DNA. Here the sample spans over 150,000 clones, roughly 80% being singletons. This sample stems from a study of blood T cell repertoires in COVID-19. In the study overall: Sites across the United States, Italy and Spain contributed samples from acute and convalescent COVID-19. The analysed material was cDNA or gDNA that came from T cells, B-cell-depleted T cells, or PBMCs.

Sequenced sample: peripheral blood. The clonotype comes from a woman aged 55-69 years with acute or convalescent COVID-19. The rearrangement links TRBV6-1 to TRBJ2-7; D perhaps matches TRBD2 (6 bases). In DNA form, the CDR3 reads TGTGCCAGCAGTTTGGCGGGGAATACCTACGAGCAGTACTTC. As protein: CASSLAGNTYEQYF.